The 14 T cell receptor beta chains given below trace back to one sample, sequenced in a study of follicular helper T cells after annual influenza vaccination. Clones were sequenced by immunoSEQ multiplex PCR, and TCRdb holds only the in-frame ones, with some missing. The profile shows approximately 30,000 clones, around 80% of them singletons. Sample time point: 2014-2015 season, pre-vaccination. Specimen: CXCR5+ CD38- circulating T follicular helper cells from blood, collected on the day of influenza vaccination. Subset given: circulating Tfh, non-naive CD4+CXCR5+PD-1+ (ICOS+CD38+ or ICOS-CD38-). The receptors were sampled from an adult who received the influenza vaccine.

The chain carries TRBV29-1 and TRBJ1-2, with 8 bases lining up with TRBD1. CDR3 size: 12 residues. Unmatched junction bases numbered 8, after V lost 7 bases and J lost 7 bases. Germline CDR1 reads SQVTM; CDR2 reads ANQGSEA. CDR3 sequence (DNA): TGCAGCGCCGGACAGGGCGGGAGTGGCTACACCTTC. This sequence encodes CSAGQGGSGYTF.

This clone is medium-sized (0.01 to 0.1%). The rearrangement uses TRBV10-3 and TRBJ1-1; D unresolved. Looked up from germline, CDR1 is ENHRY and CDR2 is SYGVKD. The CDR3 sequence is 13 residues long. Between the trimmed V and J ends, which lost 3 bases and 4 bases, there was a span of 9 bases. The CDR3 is CAISDDILTEAFF. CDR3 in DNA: TGTGCCATCAGTGACGACATTCTCACTGAAGCTTTCTTT.

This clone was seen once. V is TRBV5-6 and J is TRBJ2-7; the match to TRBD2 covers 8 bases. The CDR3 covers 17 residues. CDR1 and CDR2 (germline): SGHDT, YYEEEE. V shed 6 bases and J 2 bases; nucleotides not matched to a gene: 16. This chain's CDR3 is CASTPLGGGGRTYEQYF. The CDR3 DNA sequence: TGTGCCAGCACCCCTCTGGGCGGTGGCGGGAGGACCTACGAGCAGTACTTC.

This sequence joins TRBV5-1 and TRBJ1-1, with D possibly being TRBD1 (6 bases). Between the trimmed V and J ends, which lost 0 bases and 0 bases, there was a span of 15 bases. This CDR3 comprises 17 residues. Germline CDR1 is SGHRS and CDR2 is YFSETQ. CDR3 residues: CASSLGTAKSLNTEAFF. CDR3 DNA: TGCGCCAGCAGCTTGGGGACAGCCAAATCCTTGAACACTGAAGCTTTCTTT.

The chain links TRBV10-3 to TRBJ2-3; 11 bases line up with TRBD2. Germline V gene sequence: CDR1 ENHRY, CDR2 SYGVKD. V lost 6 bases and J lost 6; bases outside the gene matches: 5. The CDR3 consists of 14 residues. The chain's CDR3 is CAISGTSGFDTQYF. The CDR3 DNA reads TGTGCCATCAGCGGGACTAGCGGTTTCGATACGCAGTATTTT.

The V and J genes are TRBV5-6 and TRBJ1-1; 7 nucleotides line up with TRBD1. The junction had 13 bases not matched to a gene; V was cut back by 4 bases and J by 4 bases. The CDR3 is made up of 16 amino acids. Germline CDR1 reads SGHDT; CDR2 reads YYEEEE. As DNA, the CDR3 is TGTGCCAGCAGCCGGGACAGCCCTTTAAGAGCCACTGAAGCTTTCTTT. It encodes CASSRDSPLRATEAFF. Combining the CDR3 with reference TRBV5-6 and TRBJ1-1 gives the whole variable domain DAGVTQSPTHLIKTRGQQVTLRCSPKSGHDTVSWYQQALGQGPQFIFQYYEEEERQRGNFPDRFSGHQFPNYSSELNVNALLLGDSALYLCASSRDSPLRATEAFFGQGTRLTVV.

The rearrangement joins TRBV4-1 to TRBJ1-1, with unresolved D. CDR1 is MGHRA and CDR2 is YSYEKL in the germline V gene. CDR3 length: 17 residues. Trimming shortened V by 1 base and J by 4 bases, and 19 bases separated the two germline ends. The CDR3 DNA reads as TGCGCCAGCAGCCAAGTCCCATCCAGACTTAGGAGCACTGAAGCTTTCTTT. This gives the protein CASSQVPSRLRSTEAFF.

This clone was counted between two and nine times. As DNA, the CDR3 is TGTGCCGGCCGACAGGGGGCAACCTACGAGCAGTACTTC. It encodes CAGRQGATYEQYF. The chain joins TRBV19 to TRBJ2-7; 10 bases fit TRBD1. Trimming removed 11 bases from V and 2 bases from J; junction bases left unmatched: 6. This CDR3 region has 13 residues. The germline V gene encodes CDR1 LNHDA and CDR2 SQIVND (reference sequence).

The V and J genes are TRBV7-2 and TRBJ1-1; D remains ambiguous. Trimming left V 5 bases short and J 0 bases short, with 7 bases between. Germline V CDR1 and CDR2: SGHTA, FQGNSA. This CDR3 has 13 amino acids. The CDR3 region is CASSVTVNTEAFF. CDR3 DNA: TGTGCCAGCAGCGTAACAGTGAACACTGAAGCTTTCTTT.

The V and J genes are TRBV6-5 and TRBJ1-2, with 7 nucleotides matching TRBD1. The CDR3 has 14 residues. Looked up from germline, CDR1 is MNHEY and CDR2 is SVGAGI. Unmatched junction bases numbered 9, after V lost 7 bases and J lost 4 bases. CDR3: CASIAAGDSYGYTF. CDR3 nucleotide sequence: TGTGCCAGCATCGCCGCCGGGGACAGCTATGGCTACACCTTC.

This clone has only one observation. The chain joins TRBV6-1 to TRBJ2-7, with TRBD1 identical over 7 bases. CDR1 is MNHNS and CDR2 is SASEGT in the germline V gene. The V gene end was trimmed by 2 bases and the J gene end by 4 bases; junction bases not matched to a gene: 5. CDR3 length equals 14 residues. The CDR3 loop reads CASSELTGFYEQYF. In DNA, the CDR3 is TGTGCCAGCAGTGAACTGACAGGGTTTTACGAGCAGTACTTC.

CDR3 residues: CAIRDGNQPQHF. The CDR3 DNA follows: TGTGCCATCCGGGATGGCAATCAGCCCCAGCATTTT. J is TRBJ1-5 and V is TRBV10-3; no definite D call. This CDR3 spans 12 amino acids. CDR1 and CDR2 (germline): ENHRY, SYGVKD. The V end was cut by 8 bases, the J end by 2 bases, with 7 bases between.

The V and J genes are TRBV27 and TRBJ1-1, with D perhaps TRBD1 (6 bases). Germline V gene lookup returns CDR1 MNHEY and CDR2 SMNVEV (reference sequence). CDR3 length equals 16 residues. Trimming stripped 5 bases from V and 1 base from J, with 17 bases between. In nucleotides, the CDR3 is TGTGCCAGCAGTCCCCAGGGGCGCGGGGGGAACACTGAAGCTTTCTTT. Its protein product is CASSPQGRGGNTEAFF.

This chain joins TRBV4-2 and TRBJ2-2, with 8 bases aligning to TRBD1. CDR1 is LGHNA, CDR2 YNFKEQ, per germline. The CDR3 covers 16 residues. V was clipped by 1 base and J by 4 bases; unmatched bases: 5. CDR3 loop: CASSQGGDRLTGELFF. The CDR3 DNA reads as TGTGCCAGCAGCCAAGGAGGGGACAGGCTCACCGGGGAGCTGTTTTTT.